Listed below are T cell receptor beta chains from one sample, sequenced in a study of PD-1 blockade in classical Hodgkin lymphoma. Sequencing used immunoSEQ multiplex PCR; TCRdb keeps in-frame clones, though not all of them. The sample shows about 98,000 clones, about nine tenths of them seen only once. The input for sequencing was peripheral blood mononuclear cells (PBMCs), taken at baseline. The receptors were gathered from a human donor with classical Hodgkin lymphoma. Both conserved end residues are part of each CDR3. The D gene is left open where the match is weak. Size tells how often a clone was seen (once, few, many) or the class of an expanded clone, and some rows leave it out.

clone_size	v_call	d_call	j_call	cdr3_nt	cdr3_aa
.	TRBV10-3	.	TRBJ1-4	TGTGCCATCGGGAGCTCCCTTAATGAAAAACTGTTTTTT	CAIGSSLNEKLFF
.	TRBV27	TRBD2	TRBJ2-3	TGTGCCACCCAGGGACTAGCAAGAGATACGCAGTATTTT	CATQGLARDTQYF
.	TRBV15	TRBD1	TRBJ2-3	TGTGCCACCAGCAGGACTAGGACAGGGATAGATACGCAGTATTTT	CATSRTRTGIDTQYF
.	TRBV30	.	TRBJ1-1	TGTGCCTGGAGCGCATTGGGTGAAGCTTTCTTT	CAWSALGEAFF
.	TRBV5-4	.	TRBJ2-1	TGTGCCAGCAGCTTGTCGGTCAGTGAGCAGTTCTTC	CASSLSVSEQFF
.	TRBV5-4	.	TRBJ2-2	TGTGCCAGCAGCTTCGTAAACACCGGGGAGCTGTTTTTT	CASSFVNTGELFF
.	TRBV19	.	TRBJ1-2	TGTGCCAGTAGATACAGGACAGAACCTAACTATGGCTACACCTTC	CASRYRTEPNYGYTF
.	TRBV5-8	.	TRBJ1-5	TGTGCCAGCAGCTTGGCAGGTGGGAGCAATCAGCCCCAGCATTTT	CASSLAGGSNQPQHF
.	TRBV28	.	TRBJ1-3	TGTGCCAGCAGTTTATCAGTCCGCACCTCCAGAGGAAACACCATATATTTT	CASSLSVRTSRGNTIYF
once	TRBV27	TRBD1	TRBJ2-6	TGTGCCAGCAGTGGACAGGGGCGAAAGGCTGGGGCCAACGTCCTGACTTTC	CASSGQGRKAGANVLTF
.	TRBV4-1	.	TRBJ1-2	TGCGCCAGCAGCCAAATAATAGGAGGGGGTAACTATGGCTACACCTTC	CASSQIIGGGNYGYTF
.	TRBV19	.	TRBJ1-3	TGTGCCAGTGGTCTATACACTGGAAACACCATATATTTT	CASGLYTGNTIYF
.	TRBV30	.	TRBJ2-5	TGTGCCTGGAGTGTGGTCGAGACCCAGTACTTC	CAWSVVETQYF
.	TRBV10-2	.	TRBJ2-3	TGCGCCAGCAGTGAGTCCGCGACGATAGATACGCAGTATTTT	CASSESATIDTQYF
.	TRBV5-6	.	TRBJ2-7	TGTGCCAGCAGCGCTCACTCGAAGGGACCTCGCTACGAGCAGTACTTC	CASSAHSKGPRYEQYF
.	TRBV2	.	TRBJ1-3	TGTGCCAGCAGTGACGCACAGCCTGGAAACACCATATATTTT	CASSDAQPGNTIYF
.	TRBV28	.	TRBJ2-2	TGTGCCAGCAGTTTACCGGACGTCACCGGGGAGCTGTTTTTT	CASSLPDVTGELFF
few	TRBV11-2	.	TRBJ1-2	TGTGCCAGCAGCTTACGGGGTTGGGCAGGGGCACTACCAGTTAATGGCTACACCTTC	CASSLRGWAGALPVNGYTF
.	TRBV6-1	TRBD1	TRBJ2-7	TGTGCCAGCAGTTCGACAGGGGACTACGAGCAGTACTTC	CASSSTGDYEQYF
.	TRBV10-2	.	TRBJ1-2	TGCGCCAGCAGTGAGTCGGATTACTATGGCTACACCTTC	CASSESDYYGYTF
.	TRBV5-8	.	TRBJ1-5	TGTGCCAGCACCCCGGCGGGTTATAGCAATCAGCCCCAGCATTTT	CASTPAGYSNQPQHF
.	TRBV5-1	.	TRBJ2-3	TGCGCCAGCAGCCTAACCCCCCCAGATACGCAGTATTTT	CASSLTPPDTQYF
.	TRBV6-1	TRBD2	TRBJ2-2	TGTGCCAGCAGTGAATGGTTTAGCGGGGGACCCGGGGAGCTGTTTTTT	CASSEWFSGGPGELFF
.	TRBV9	.	TRBJ1-1	TGTGCCAGTGGAAGAGTTCGCGATGACACTGAAGCTTTCTTT	CASGRVRDDTEAFF
.	TRBV14	TRBD2	TRBJ2-1	TGTGCCAGCAGCCGCGGACTAGCGAGCGAGCAGTTCTTC	CASSRGLASEQFF
.	TRBV6-1	.	TRBJ2-6	TGTGCCAGCAGTCAGGCCAACGTCCTGACTTTC	CASSQANVLTF
.	TRBV7-9	.	TRBJ2-5	TGTGCCAGCAGCCCCCCAGGGGTGGGGCAGACCCAGTACTTC	CASSPPGVGQTQYF
.	TRBV7-9	.	TRBJ2-1	TGTGCCAGCAGCTTAGAGCGGGGGACAGGTATTTACAATGAGCAGTTCTTC	CASSLERGTGIYNEQFF
.	TRBV5-4	TRBD2	TRBJ2-7	TGTGCCAGCAGCCCGCGGACTAGCGGCCCTTACGAGCAGTACTTC	CASSPRTSGPYEQYF
.	TRBV5-1	.	TRBJ2-1	TGCGCCAGCAGCTTAGGATTTCGGGACAATGAGCAGTTCTTC	CASSLGFRDNEQFF
.	TRBV7-2	TRBD2	TRBJ2-1	TGTGCCAGCAGCTTTCTAGCGGGGACCCCACAGTCCTACAATGAGCAGTTCTTC	CASSFLAGTPQSYNEQFF
.	TRBV11-2	.	TRBJ1-1	TGTGCCAGCAGCTCCAATCGGTTCAAAAACACTGAAGCTTTCTTT	CASSSNRFKNTEAFF
.	TRBV5-7	TRBD2	TRBJ2-1	TGTGCCAGCAGCGGACTAGCGGATTACAATGAGCAGTTCTTC	CASSGLADYNEQFF
.	TRBV5-5	TRBD2	TRBJ2-1	TGTGCCAGCAGCTTGGGCCGGGAGGGTGTGAATGAGCAGTTCTTC	CASSLGREGVNEQFF
.	TRBV6-5	TRBD1	TRBJ2-5	TGTGCCAGCAGCCAGACAGGGAGCCAAGAGACCCAGTACTTC	CASSQTGSQETQYF
.	TRBV5-6	.	TRBJ1-2	TGTGCCAGCAGCTTGTGGGGTCTGGACTATGGCTACACCTTC	CASSLWGLDYGYTF
.	TRBV7-9	.	TRBJ1-2	TGTGCCAGCAGCTTAGTCCCCAAAGAGTCCTATGGCTACACCTTC	CASSLVPKESYGYTF
.	TRBV13	TRBD1	TRBJ1-1	TGTGCCAGCAGCACCCGGGACAGGGAGTTAAGTGACACTGAAGCTTTCTTT	CASSTRDRELSDTEAFF
.	TRBV4-1	.	TRBJ2-7	TGCGCCAGCAGCCAGGGGGGTATGTACGAGCAGTACTTC	CASSQGGMYEQYF
.	TRBV4-1	.	TRBJ2-5	TGCGCCAGCAGCCTTACACGTTACCAAGAGACCCAGTACTTC	CASSLTRYQETQYF
.	TRBV15	.	TRBJ2-7	TGTGCCACCAGCAGAGATGCAGGGACGGGCTACGAGCAGTACTTC	CATSRDAGTGYEQYF
.	TRBV27	.	TRBJ2-1	TGTGCCAGCAGTTTACGTCGCGATGAGCAGTTCTTC	CASSLRRDEQFF